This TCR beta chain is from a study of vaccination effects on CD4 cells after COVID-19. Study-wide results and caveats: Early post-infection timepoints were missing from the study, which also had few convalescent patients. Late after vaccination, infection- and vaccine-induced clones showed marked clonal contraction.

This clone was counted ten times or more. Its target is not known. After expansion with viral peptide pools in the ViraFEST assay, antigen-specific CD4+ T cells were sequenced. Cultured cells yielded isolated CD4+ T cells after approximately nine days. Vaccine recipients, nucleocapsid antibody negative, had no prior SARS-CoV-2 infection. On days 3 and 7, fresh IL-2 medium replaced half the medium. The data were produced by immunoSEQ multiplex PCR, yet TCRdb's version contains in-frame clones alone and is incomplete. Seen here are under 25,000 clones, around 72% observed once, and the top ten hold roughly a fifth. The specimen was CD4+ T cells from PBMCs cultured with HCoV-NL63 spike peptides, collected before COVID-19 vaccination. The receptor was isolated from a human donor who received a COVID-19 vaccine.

This CDR3 is CASSFDSTEAFF. In DNA form, the CDR3 reads TGTGCCAGCAGCTTTGACAGCACTGAAGCTTTCTTT. The chain uses TRBV5-4 and TRBJ1-1; TRBD1 is a possible D gene (5 bases). The germline V and J ends were trimmed by 2 bases and 4 bases, with 6 bases remaining between them. Germline V gene sequence: CDR1 SGHNT, CDR2 YYREEE (reference sequence). The CDR3 extends over 12 amino acids.